A selection of T cell receptor beta chains follows, all from one sample in a study of human T cells and chemical hapten exposure. TCRdb ran MiXCR on the RACE reads and lists one entry per CDR3 protein. The sample has nearly 85,000 distinct CDR3 sequences, roughly 11% seen once; the top ten hold roughly 1.4%. The sample was whole blood, taken in connection with sensitization to the hapten diphenylcyclopropenone (DPC). Receptor source: a man aged 18 to 35 with alopecia areata. Some clones in this sample may be carry-over from other donors' samples. The CDR3 runs from the conserved cysteine through the conserved F or W. Fields, in order: V gene, J gene, CDR3 protein.

TRBV29-1	TRBJ1-2	CSAETLDRAPYGYTF
TRBV2	TRBJ2-7	CASSENREYEQYF
TRBV20-1	TRBJ1-4	CSASSRVGNEKLFF
TRBV5-4	TRBJ1-6	CASSPRGGTYNSPLHF
TRBV12-3/TRBV12-4	TRBJ2-1	CASSPRTGAYNEQFF
TRBV12-3/TRBV12-4	TRBJ2-1	CASRVPGQSYNEQFF
TRBV10-2	TRBJ1-5	CASSGVGAALYSNQPQHF
TRBV12-3/TRBV12-4	TRBJ1-1	CASSLSGGHTEAFF
TRBV19	TRBJ1-5	CASSSERTGNQPQHF
TRBV15	TRBJ1-6	CATSITHTYNSPLHF
TRBV7-9	TRBJ2-2	CASSSNFGLADTGELFF
TRBV7-6	TRBJ1-1	CASSLGAGMNTEAFF
TRBV6-6	TRBJ1-6	CASSYIHQGGKYNSPLHF
TRBV5-1	TRBJ1-1	CASSWDRGNTEAFF
TRBV2	TRBJ2-4	CASIGRTKNIQYF
TRBV7-9	TRBJ1-1	CASSPRTNTEAFF
TRBV7-9	TRBJ2-7	CASSFFRTGGPYEQYF
TRBV20-1	TRBJ1-5	CSARGGREPQHF
TRBV7-2	TRBJ1-1	CASSLRGRHTEAFF
TRBV11-2	TRBJ1-3	CASSLLRGRMAGNTIYF
TRBV10-2	TRBJ2-1	CASSEPTSGGANHNEQFF
TRBV20-1	TRBJ2-4	CSARDLGHTRGNIQYF
TRBV7-2	TRBJ1-1	CASSLGPGTTEAFF
TRBV12-3/TRBV12-4	TRBJ2-5	CASSGGIRETQYF
TRBV28	TRBJ2-5	CASSVPYQETQYF
TRBV29-1	TRBJ1-2	CSVATGGTSGYTF
TRBV5-1	TRBJ2-1	CASSPLVAYNEQFF
TRBV7-3	TRBJ2-3	CASSLRGATGRTDTQYF
TRBV3-1	TRBJ2-1	CASSQIYNEQFF
TRBV9	TRBJ1-2	CASSVSGGTGYTF
TRBV10-3	TRBJ1-1	CAISVDKGTEAFF
TRBV20-1	TRBJ2-3	CSARWGETTDTQYF
TRBV4-1	TRBJ1-5	CASSHPLGDRRNQPQHF
TRBV2	TRBJ2-5	CASRPGTGDWAQYF
TRBV18	TRBJ1-4	CASSQSRDEKLFF
TRBV2	TRBJ2-5	CASMRGSQETQYF
TRBV9	TRBJ2-6	CASSDPRGSSSGANVLTF
TRBV18	TRBJ2-2	CASSPQDRGSTGELFF
TRBV7-3	TRBJ1-1	CASSADLNTEAFF
TRBV29-1	TRBJ1-2	CSVESGQGQSYGYTF
TRBV10-1	TRBJ1-1	CASRQGLNTEAFF
TRBV4-3	TRBJ2-1	CASSQDGRAGYNEQFF
TRBV4-3	TRBJ2-5	CASSQDPSGETQYF
TRBV2	TRBJ2-2	CASSNGPRGTGELFF
TRBV29-1	TRBJ2-7	CSVGSAEQYF
TRBV5-1	TRBJ1-2	CASSFRVSYGYTF
TRBV12-3/TRBV12-4	TRBJ2-1	CASSFPRGEQFF